This T cell receptor (beta chain) was retrieved from a study of T cell responses to AZD1222 COVID-19 vaccine. Study-wide results and limits: Sampling captured repertoires only after the peak T cell response.

Concerning this clone: The antigen remains undetermined.

Trimming took 3 bases from V and 4 from J, leaving 7 bases between them. The germline V gene encodes CDR1 ENHRY and CDR2 SYGVKD. There are 13 residues in the CDR3. Investigators merged groups given second doses at roughly 4 or roughly 12 weeks. Assay: immunoSEQ multiplex PCR; the TCRdb copy retains only in-frame clones and omits some. The data hold about 140,000 clones, with roughly 93% observed a single time. The sequenced sample was peripheral blood, obtained 28 days after the second AZD1222 dose. The chain links TRBV10-3 to TRBJ1-5; tentatively, D is TRBD1 (6 bases). The source is an adult who received the AZD1222 COVID-19 vaccine. The CDR3 nucleotides are TGTGCCATCAGTGAACAGGGAAATCAGCCCCAGCATTTT. The encoded protein is CAISEQGNQPQHF.